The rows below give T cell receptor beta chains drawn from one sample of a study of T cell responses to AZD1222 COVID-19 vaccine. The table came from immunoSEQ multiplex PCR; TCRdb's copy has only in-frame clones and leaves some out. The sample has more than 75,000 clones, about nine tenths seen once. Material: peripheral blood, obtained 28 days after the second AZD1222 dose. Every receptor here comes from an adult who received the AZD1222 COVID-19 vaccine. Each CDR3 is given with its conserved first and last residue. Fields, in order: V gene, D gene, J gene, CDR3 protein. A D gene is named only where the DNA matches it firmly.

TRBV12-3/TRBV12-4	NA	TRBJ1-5	CASTRGLYQPQHF
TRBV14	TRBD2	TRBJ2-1	CASSQSREGPRNEQFF
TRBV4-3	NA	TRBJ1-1	CASSLGGLNTEAFF
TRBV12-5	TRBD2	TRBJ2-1	CASGSLTSGRAFEQFF
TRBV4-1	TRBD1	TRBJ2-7	CASSLMTGPYEQYF
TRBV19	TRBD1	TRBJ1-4	CASSHRGMLNEKLFF
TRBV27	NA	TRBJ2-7	CASGRDPRLHYEQYF
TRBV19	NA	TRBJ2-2	CASRGRSAGELFF
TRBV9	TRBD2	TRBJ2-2	CASSGRRSGGSGTGELFF
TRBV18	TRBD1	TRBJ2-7	CASSLGQGFIYEQYF
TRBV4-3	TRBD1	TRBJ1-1	CASSLRQGRTEAFF
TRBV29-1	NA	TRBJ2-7	CSASNREGSEQYF
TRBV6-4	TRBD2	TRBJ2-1	CASSSGRAGNEQFF
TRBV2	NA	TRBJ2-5	CASGFPSDIQETQYF
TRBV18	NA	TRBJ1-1	CASSPPELMNTEAFF
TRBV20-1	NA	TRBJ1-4	CSGEANEKLFF
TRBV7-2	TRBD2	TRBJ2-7	CASSLVGTTYEQYF
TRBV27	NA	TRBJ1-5	CASSTDRLYQPQHF
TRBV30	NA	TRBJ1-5	CAWSVGQNSNQPQHF
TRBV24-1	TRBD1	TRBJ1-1	CATSDSQGRKAFF
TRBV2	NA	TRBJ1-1	CASSVPTESTEAFF
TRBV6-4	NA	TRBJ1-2	CASSEEPRGTSYGYTF
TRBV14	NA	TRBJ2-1	CASSLTGRSYNEQFF
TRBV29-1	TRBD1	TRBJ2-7	CSVGTGYEQYF
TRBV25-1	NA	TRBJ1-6	CASSEYAGNSPLHF
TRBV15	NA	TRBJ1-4	CATSRGPGGSNEKLFF
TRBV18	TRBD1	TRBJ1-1	CASSKGQVRWGTEAFF
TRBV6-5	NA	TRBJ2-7	CASSYALGYEQYF
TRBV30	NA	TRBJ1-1	CAWSKGVVNTEAFF
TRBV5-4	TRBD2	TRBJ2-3	CASSSKGRGRPTDTQYF
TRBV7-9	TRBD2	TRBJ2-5	CASSLAGAGAETQYF
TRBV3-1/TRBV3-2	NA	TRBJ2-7	CASSVQAVCEQYF
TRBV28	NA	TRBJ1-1	CASFPGRAWGAFF
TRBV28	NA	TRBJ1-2	CASSKTGGYTF
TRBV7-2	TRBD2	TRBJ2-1	CASSSGLAGAGEQFF
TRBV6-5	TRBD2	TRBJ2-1	CASRRASGIDEQFF
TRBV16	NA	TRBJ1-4	CASSQAATNEKLFF
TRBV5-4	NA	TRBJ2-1	CASSLVPTRGRANVNEQFF
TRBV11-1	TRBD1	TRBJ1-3	CASSRRGTGRGNTIYF
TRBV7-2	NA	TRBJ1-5	CASSLRGNQPQHF
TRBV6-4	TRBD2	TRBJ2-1	CASSDSGSGYNEQFF
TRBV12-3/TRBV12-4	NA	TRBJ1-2	CASSLVTELGYTF
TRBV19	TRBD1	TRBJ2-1	CASSMGQGNEQFF
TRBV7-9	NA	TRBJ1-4	CASSSRGPNEKLFF
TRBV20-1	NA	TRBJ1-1	CSATDGLNTEAFF
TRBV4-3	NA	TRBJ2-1	CASRKTDAEYNEQFF
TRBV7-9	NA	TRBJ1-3	CASTPREGQGNTIYF
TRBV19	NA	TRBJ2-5	CASSNVETQYF
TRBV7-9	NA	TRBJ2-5	CASSFPGETQYF
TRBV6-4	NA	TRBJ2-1	CASSDSSGSYNEQFF
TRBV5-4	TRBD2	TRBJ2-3	CASSLGGLAGESGTDTQYF
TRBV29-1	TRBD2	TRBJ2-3	CSVEGSSGGFEDTQYF
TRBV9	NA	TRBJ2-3	CASSVAPVSTDTQYF
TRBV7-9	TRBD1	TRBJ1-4	CASSPGQSFNEKLFF
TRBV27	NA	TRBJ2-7	CASSLAGVLYEQYF
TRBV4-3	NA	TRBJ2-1	CASSQVYSAARYNEQFF
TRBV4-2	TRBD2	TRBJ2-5	CASSPEAGPPQETQYF